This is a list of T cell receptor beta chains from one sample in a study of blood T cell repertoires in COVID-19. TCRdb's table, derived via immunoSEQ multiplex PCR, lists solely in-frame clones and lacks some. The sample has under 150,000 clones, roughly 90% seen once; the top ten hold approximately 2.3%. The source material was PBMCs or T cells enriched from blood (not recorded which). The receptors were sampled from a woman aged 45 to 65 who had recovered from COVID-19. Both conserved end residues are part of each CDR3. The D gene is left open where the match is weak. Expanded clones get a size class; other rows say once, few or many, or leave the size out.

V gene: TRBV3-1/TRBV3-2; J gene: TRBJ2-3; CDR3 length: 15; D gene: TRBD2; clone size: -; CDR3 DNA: TGTGCCAGCAGCCTAGCGGGGGGGCAAGGTGATACGCAGTATTTT; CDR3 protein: CASSLAGGQGDTQYF
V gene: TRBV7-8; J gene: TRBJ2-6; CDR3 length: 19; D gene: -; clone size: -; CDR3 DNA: TGTGCCAGCAGCTTATTGACAGGACTCACAATCTCTGGGGCCAACGTCCTGACTTTC; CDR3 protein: CASSLLTGLTISGANVLTF
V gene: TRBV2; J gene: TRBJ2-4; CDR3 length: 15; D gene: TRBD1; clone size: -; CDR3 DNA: TGTGCCAGCAGTAGGGACAGGGCGGCCAAAAACATTCAGTACTTC; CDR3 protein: CASSRDRAAKNIQYF
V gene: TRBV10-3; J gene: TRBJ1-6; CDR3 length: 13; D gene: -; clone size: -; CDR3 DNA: TGTGCCATCAGGGGGGGGCGAATTTCACCCCTCCACTTT; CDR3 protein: CAIRGGRISPLHF
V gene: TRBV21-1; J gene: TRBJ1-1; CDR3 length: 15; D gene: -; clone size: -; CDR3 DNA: TGTGCCAGCACCTCCCACAGGGGGATGTTTACTGAAGCTTTCTTT; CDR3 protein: CASTSHRGMFTEAFF
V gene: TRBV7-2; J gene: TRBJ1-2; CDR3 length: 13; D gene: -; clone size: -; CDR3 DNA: TGTGCCAGCAGCTTAGTGGCGGGCTATGGCTACACCTTC; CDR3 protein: CASSLVAGYGYTF
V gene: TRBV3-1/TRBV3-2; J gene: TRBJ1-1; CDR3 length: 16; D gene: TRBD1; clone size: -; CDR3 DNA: TGTGCCAGCAGCCCTCGGGTGGGACAGATGAACACTGAAGCTTTCTTT; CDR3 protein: CASSPRVGQMNTEAFF
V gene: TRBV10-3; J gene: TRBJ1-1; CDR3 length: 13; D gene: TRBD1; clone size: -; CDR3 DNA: TGTGCCATCAAACAGGGGATGAACACTGAAGCTTTCTTT; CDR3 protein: CAIKQGMNTEAFF
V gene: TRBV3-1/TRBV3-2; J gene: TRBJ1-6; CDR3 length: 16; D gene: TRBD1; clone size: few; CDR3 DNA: TGTGCCAGCAGCCTCGAAGGGGGCTCGAAGAATTCACCCCTCCACTTT; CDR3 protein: CASSLEGGSKNSPLHF
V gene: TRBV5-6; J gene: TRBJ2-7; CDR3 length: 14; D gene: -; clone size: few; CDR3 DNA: TGTGCCAGCAGCTTGCGGGCCGGGACCTACGAGCAGTACTTC; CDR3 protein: CASSLRAGTYEQYF
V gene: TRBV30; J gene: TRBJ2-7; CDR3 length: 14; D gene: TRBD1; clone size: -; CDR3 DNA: TGTGCCTATACGACAGGGTCTAGCTCCTACGAGCAGTACTTC; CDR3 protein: CAYTTGSSSYEQYF
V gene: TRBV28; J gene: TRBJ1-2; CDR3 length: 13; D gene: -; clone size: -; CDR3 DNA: TGTGCCAGCTACGGTACCGGGAGGGATGGCTACACCTTC; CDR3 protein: CASYGTGRDGYTF
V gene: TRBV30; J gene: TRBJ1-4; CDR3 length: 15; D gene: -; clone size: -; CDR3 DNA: TGTGCCTGGAGTGGGCGGGGAACGTATTCGGAAAAACTGTTTTTT; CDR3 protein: CAWSGRGTYSEKLFF
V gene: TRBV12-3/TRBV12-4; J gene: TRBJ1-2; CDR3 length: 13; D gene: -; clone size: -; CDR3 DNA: TGTGCCAGCAGCGAAGACAGGAACTATGGCTACACCTTC; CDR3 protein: CASSEDRNYGYTF
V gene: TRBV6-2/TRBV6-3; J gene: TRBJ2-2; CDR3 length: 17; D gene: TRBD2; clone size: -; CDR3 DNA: TGTGCCAGCAGTTACTCCCTAGCGGGGGGGCACACCGGGGAGCTGTTTTTT; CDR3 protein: CASSYSLAGGHTGELFF
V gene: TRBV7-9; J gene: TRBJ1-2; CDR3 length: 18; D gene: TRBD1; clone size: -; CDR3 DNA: TGTGCCAGCAGCGGAGCGTTACGGACAGGGGGTTCTAGCTATGGCTACACCTTC; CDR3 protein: CASSGALRTGGSSYGYTF
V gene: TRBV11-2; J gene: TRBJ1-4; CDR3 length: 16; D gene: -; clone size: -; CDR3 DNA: TGTGCCAGCAGCTTTGGGCAGGGAACGAATAATGAAAAACTGTTTTTT; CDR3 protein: CASSFGQGTNNEKLFF
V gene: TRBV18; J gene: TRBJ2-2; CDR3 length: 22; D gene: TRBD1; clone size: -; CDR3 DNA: TGTGCCAGCTCAGTTGGGACAGCTTCCTTTCTTTCCTCTCGAACTAAGGCCGGGGAGCTGTTTTTT; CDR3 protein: CASSVGTASFLSSRTKAGELFF
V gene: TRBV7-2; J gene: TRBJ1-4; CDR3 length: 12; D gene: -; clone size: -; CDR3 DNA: TGTGCCAGCAGCGTTGATAGTCTCAACCTGTTTTTT; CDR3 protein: CASSVDSLNLFF
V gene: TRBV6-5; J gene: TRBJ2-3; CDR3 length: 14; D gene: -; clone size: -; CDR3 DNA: TGTGCCAGCAGGGCGACAGGTGCCACAGATACGCAGTATTTT; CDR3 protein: CASRATGATDTQYF
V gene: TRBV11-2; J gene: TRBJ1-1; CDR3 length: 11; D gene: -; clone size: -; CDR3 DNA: TGTGCCAGCAGCTTGGTGAGTGAAGCTTTCTTT; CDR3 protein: CASSLVSEAFF
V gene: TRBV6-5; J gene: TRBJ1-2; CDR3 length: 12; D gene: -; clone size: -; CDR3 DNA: TGTGTCGTAGCCGCTCTTACCTATGGCTACACCTTC; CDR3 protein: CVVAALTYGYTF
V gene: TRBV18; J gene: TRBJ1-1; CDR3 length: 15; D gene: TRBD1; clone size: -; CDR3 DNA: TGTGCCAGCTCACCCATACAGGGGGCGGGCACTGAAGCTTTCTTT; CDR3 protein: CASSPIQGAGTEAFF
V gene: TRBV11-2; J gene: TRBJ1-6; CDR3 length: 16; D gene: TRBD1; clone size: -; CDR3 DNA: TGTGCCAGCAGCCCGGAACGGGACAGGGCAAATTCACCCCTCCACTTT; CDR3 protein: CASSPERDRANSPLHF
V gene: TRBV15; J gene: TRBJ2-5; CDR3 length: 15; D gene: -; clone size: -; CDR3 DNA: TGTGCCGCCAGCAGATCCAGGGCTCCGGGAGAGACCCAGTACTTC; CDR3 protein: CAASRSRAPGETQYF
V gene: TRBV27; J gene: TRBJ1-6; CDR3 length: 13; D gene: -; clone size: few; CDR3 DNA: TGTGCCAGCAGTTGGGACTGGTATTCACCCCTCCACTTT; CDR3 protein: CASSWDWYSPLHF
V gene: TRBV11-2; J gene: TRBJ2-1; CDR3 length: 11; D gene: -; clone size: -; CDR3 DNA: TGTGCCAGCAGCTTAGGGCAGGAGCAGTTCTTC; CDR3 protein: CASSLGQEQFF
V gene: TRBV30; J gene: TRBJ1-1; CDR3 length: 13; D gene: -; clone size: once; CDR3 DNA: TGTGCCTGGAGAACGGGCGGGGGCACTGAAGCTTTCTTT; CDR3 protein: CAWRTGGGTEAFF